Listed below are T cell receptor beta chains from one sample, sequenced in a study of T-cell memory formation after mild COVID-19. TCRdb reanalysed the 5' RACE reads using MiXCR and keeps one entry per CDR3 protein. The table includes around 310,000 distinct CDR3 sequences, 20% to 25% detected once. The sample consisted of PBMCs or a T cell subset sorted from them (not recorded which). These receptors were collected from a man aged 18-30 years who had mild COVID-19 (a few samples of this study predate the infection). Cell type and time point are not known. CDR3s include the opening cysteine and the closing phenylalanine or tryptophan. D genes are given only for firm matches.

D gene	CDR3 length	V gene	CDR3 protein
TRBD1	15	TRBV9	CASSGRGQGETEAFF
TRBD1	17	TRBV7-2	CASSSLGQGSSYNEQFF
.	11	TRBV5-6	CASSLLRVGFF
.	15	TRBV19	CASSIEAFGVQPQHF
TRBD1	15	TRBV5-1	CASSLVAGGPNEQYF
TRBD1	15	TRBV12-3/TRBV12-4	CASSFSPGGSYEQFF
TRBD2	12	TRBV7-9	CASSPSGGEQYF
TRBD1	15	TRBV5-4	CASSSQRDRDYGYTF
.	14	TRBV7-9	CASSLNRAGNTIYF
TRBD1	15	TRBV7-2	CASSLTGDRNQPQHF
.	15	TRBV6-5	CASSSTGINVYEQYF
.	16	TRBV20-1	CSARGEVRIIQETQYF
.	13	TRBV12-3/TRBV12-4	CASSPRRAGEAFF
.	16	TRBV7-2	CASSLAQGGHGNIQYF
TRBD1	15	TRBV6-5	CASSSEGQKNSPLHF
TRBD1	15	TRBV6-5	CASRFDRGGHSPLHF
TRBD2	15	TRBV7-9	CASSPIAGGTHEQYF
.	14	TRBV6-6	CASSTRTETYEQYF
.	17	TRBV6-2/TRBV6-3	CASSLYPTGGRPQPQHF
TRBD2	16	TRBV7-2	CASSWVASGGRETQYF
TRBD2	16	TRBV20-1	CSARPRLAGYQETQYF
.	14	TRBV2	CASGQDWVTDTQYF
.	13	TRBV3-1	CASSQDSGNIQYF
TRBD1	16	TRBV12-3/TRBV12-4	CASSPNDRGMASPLHF
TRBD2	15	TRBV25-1	CASDKGGFNTGELFF
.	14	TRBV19	CASSIVGTIYGYTF
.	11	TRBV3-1	CASSQVAEQYF
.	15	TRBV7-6	CASSPYDNRVYGYTF
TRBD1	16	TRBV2	CASSEAGQGADQPQHF
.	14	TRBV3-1	CASSLEGRDFGYTF
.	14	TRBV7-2	CASSPPGSYNEQFF
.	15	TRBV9	CASSDLAGGGETQYF
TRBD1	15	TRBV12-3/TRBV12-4	CASSFQGQGDYEQYF
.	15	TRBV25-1	CASSRDKVVNTEAFF
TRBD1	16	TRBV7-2	CASSTRTGGLTGELFF
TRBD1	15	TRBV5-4	CASGQGPHSGNTIYF
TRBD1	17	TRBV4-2	CASSQDIGTGMNTEAFF
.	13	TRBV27	CASSLAVSYEQYF
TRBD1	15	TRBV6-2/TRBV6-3	CASCRDSYSYNEQFF
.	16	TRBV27	CASTSLTGHGTGELFF
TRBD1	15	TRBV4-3	CASSLAGQGGNEQFF
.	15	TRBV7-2	CASSLWSSLNEKLFF
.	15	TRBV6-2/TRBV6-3	CASRSDTRRLGEQYF
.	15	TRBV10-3	CAISEGLGDTGELFF
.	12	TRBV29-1	CSAGTASYGYTF
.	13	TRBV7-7	CASSQQGLETQYF
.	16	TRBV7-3	CASSLSPASSYNEQFF
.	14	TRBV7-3	CASSPYGLGNEQFF
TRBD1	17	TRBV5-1	CASSLWSGTGRGGELFF
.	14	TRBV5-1	CASSLASPSFGYTF
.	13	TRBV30	CASALDINQPQHF
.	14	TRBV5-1	CASSRDGGQETQYF
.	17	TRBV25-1	CASSAWASGPGEEKLFF
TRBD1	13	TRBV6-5	CASSETGDEKLFF
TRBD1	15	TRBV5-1	CASNDRGPNTGELFF
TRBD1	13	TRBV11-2	CASSSGQDYGYTF
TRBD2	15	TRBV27	CASRLAGASDHEQYF
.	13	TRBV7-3	CASSLPESYTQYF